This T cell receptor (beta chain) comes out of a study of metastatic and nonmetastatic thyroid tumors. Study summary: Comparative analysis of repertoires was undertaken across blood and tumor or nodule tissue obtained from malignant and benign thyroid patients. Points from the study as a whole: The study reportedly found significantly higher TCR beta diversity in malignant thyroid tumors than benign nodules, in blood and tumor.

At least ten counts were recorded for this clone. The antigen is not known. In the original workflow: Building a distant-metastasis classifier for papillary thyroid cancer drew on CDR3 differences across clinicopathological groups. TCRdb ran MiXCR on the PCR reads. TCRdb, not the authors, supplied the V and J calls. Among around 20,000 clones listed, approximately 12% were seen once. Each patient went into thyroid surgery without having received any treatment. CDR3 length equals 16 residues. The junction had 8 bases not matched to a gene; V was cut back by 0 bases and J by 3 bases. Germline V gene data show CDR1 as SGHAT and CDR2 as FQNNGV.

The sample consisted of blood. This chain links TRBV11-2 with TRBJ2-7; 7 positions agree with TRBD2. This receptor was identified in a female donor with papillary thyroid cancer or a benign thyroid nodule (not recorded which). Some clones in this sample may be carry-over from other donors' samples. The CDR3 nucleotides are TGTGCCAGCAGCTTAGACCCCCCTGGCGGGGGCTACGAGCAGTACTTC. Protein: CASSLDPPGGGYEQYF.